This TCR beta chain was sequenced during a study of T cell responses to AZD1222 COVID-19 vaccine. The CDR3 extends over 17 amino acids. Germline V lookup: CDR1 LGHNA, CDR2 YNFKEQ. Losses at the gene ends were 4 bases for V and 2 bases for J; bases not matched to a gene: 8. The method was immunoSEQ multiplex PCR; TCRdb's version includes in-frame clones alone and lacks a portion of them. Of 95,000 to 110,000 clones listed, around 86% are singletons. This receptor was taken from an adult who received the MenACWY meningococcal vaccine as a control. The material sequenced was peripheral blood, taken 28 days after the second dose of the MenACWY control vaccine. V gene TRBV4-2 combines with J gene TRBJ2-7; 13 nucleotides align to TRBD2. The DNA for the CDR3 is TGTGCCAGCAGCCGGACCCTGACTAGCGGGGGGACCTACGAGCAGTACTTC. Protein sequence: CASSRTLTSGGTYEQYF.